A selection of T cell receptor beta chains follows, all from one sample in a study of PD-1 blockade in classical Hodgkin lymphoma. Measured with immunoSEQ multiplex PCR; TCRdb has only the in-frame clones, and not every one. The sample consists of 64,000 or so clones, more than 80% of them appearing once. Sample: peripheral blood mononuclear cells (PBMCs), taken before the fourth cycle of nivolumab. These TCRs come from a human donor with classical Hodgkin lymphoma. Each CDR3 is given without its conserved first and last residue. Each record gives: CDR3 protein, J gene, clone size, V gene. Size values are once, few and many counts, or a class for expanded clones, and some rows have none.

CDR3 protein: ASSKEGTRGDEQF
J gene: TRBJ2-1
clone size: NA
V gene: TRBV21-1

CDR3 protein: ASSWTAAPGANVLT
J gene: TRBJ2-6
clone size: once
V gene: TRBV6-6

CDR3 protein: AWSGSIEQY
J gene: TRBJ2-7
clone size: NA
V gene: TRBV30

CDR3 protein: ASSERRVSIQETQY
J gene: TRBJ2-5
clone size: NA
V gene: TRBV6-1

CDR3 protein: ASSEIGGGLVDTQY
J gene: TRBJ2-3
clone size: NA
V gene: TRBV6-1

CDR3 protein: ASSIGQGSEKLF
J gene: TRBJ1-4
clone size: once
V gene: TRBV19

CDR3 protein: ASSSRQGGYEQY
J gene: TRBJ2-7
clone size: NA
V gene: TRBV5-1

CDR3 protein: ASNFGFTQGHQPQH
J gene: TRBJ1-5
clone size: NA
V gene: TRBV19

CDR3 protein: ASSGTGGERELF
J gene: TRBJ2-2
clone size: NA
V gene: TRBV19

CDR3 protein: ASSARGAAGSNEQF
J gene: TRBJ2-1
clone size: NA
V gene: TRBV7-6

CDR3 protein: ASSRQGGSPLH
J gene: TRBJ1-6
clone size: NA
V gene: TRBV6-6

CDR3 protein: ASSRGSSYNSPLH
J gene: TRBJ1-6
clone size: NA
V gene: TRBV4-1

CDR3 protein: ASSPHYGGYEQY
J gene: TRBJ2-7
clone size: NA
V gene: TRBV11-2

CDR3 protein: ASSLSGEDLGYEQY
J gene: TRBJ2-7
clone size: NA
V gene: TRBV7-6

CDR3 protein: ASRQTGTNEKLF
J gene: TRBJ1-4
clone size: NA
V gene: TRBV6-5

CDR3 protein: ASSFTRGANTEAF
J gene: TRBJ1-1
clone size: NA
V gene: TRBV11-2

CDR3 protein: ASSLTGRAADEQY
J gene: TRBJ2-7
clone size: NA
V gene: TRBV27

CDR3 protein: ASRGVSLEAF
J gene: TRBJ1-1
clone size: NA
V gene: TRBV6-5

CDR3 protein: ASSLVFGGYEQY
J gene: TRBJ2-7
clone size: NA
V gene: TRBV5-1

CDR3 protein: ASSDSIGVDTQY
J gene: TRBJ2-3
clone size: NA
V gene: TRBV6-4

CDR3 protein: ASKVTTSTGADTQY
J gene: TRBJ2-3
clone size: NA
V gene: TRBV5-1

CDR3 protein: ASSLRMPNTGELF
J gene: TRBJ2-2
clone size: NA
V gene: TRBV28

CDR3 protein: ASSFGGTEYEQY
J gene: TRBJ2-7
clone size: NA
V gene: TRBV5-6

CDR3 protein: ASSHGTGVIQTQY
J gene: TRBJ2-5
clone size: NA
V gene: TRBV5-1

CDR3 protein: ASSRGGPGEKLF
J gene: TRBJ1-4
clone size: NA
V gene: TRBV6-4

CDR3 protein: TSSQDHKRGFSSYEQY
J gene: TRBJ2-7
clone size: NA
V gene: TRBV1

CDR3 protein: SAREDAEAF
J gene: TRBJ1-1
clone size: NA
V gene: TRBV20-1

CDR3 protein: ASSFIISYEQY
J gene: TRBJ2-7
clone size: NA
V gene: TRBV7-2

CDR3 protein: ASSSTRTGTEAF
J gene: TRBJ1-1
clone size: NA
V gene: TRBV5-6

CDR3 protein: ASSFSLGELF
J gene: TRBJ2-2
clone size: NA
V gene: TRBV7-9